Below are 6 T cell receptor beta chains sequenced from a single sample in a study of a mutant IDH1 vaccine in newly diagnosed glioma. Stated time point: week 47, end of study. Every single dose of the vaccine, 300 ug of mutant IDH1 20-mer peptide, came with topical imiquimod. Their antigen targets remain unknown. Clones were sequenced by immunoSEQ multiplex PCR, and TCRdb holds only the in-frame ones, with some missing. The sample carries approximately 84,000 clones, roughly 77% recorded once. The material sequenced was PBMCs, taken from a glioma patient whose treatment included an IDH1 peptide vaccine. These receptors were collected from a middle-aged man with glioma.

The V gene is TRBV6-6, the J gene TRBJ1-6, with D possibly being TRBD1 (5 bases). The germline V gene has CDR1 MNHNY and CDR2 SVGAGI (reference sequence). Trimming left V 6 bases short and J 5 bases short, with 17 bases between. The CDR3 has 16 amino acids. The CDR3 loop reads CASRPLQEGHNSPLHF. The CDR3 nucleotides are TGTGCCAGCAGGCCATTACAGGAGGGACATAATTCACCCCTCCACTTT.

This chain uses TRBV5-8 with TRBJ2-3; D remains ambiguous. CDR1 is SGHTS, CDR2 YDEGEE, per germline. There are 15 residues in the CDR3. V dropped 0 bases and J dropped 1 base, with 9 bases sitting between them. The CDR3 here is CASSLEGTGTDTQYF. CDR3 nucleotide sequence: TGTGCCAGCAGCTTGGAGGGAACCGGCACAGATACGCAGTATTTT.

The rearrangement joins TRBV6-4 to TRBJ2-3; D remains ambiguous. This CDR3 is built from 15 residues. Looked up from germline, CDR1 is MRHNA and CDR2 is SNTAGT. The V end lost 5 bases, the J end lost 2 bases, and 14 bases lay between the germline ends. The CDR3 sequence: CASSQEPIFTDTQYF. The CDR3 region has the DNA TGTGCCAGCAGTCAGGAACCAATCTTCACAGATACGCAGTATTTT.

Here the CDR3 reads CASSHRDGEQYF. As DNA, the CDR3 is TGTGCCAGCAGCCACCGAGACGGCGAGCAGTACTTC. The chain uses TRBV14 and TRBJ2-7, with no clear D. Trimming cost V 3 bases and J 6 bases, with 9 bases left between them. CDR1 is SGHDN, CDR2 FVKESK, per germline. The CDR3 is made up of 12 amino acids.

The chain carries TRBV4-3 and TRBJ1-4; possibly TRBD1 for D (6 bases). This CDR3 is built from 14 residues. V lost 0 bases, J lost 6 bases, and 8 bases lay in between. CDR1 is LGHNA, CDR2 YSLEER, per germline. Written as DNA, the CDR3 is TGCGCCAGCAGCCAAGAAGGGACACATGAAAAACTGTTTTTT. It specifies CASSQEGTHEKLFF.

This chain connects TRBV2 to TRBJ1-5; 7 bases map to TRBD1. With 7 bases clipped from V and 0 bases from J, the junction kept 9 bases outside the gene matches. The CDR3 spans 16 residues. Germline loops: CDR1 SNHLY, CDR2 FYNNEI. The CDR3 protein is CASKRDRVNSNQPQHF. CDR3 nucleotide sequence: TGTGCCAGCAAGAGGGACAGAGTTAATAGCAATCAGCCCCAGCATTTT.